These T cell receptor beta chains were read from a single sample in a study of control samples from healthy donors and cancer patients. Assay: immunoSEQ multiplex PCR; the TCRdb copy retains only in-frame clones and omits some. The sample lists 200,000 or so clones, over 90% occurring once. The sample was blood. Receptors originate from a man aged 50-60 years in good health. Both conserved end residues are trimmed from each CDR3. Rows give clone size only sometimes, using once, few, many, or a class for an expanded clone.

clone size	V gene	J gene	CDR3 protein
once	TRBV18	TRBJ2-5	ASSIAGDETQY
once	TRBV19	TRBJ1-1	ASSMAGGNRPEAF
-	TRBV27	TRBJ2-3	ASSLAQRQRDTQY
-	TRBV6-5	TRBJ2-1	ASALRGANEQF
-	TRBV10-3	TRBJ2-7	AISDREYEQY
-	TRBV15	TRBJ1-1	ATSRDSNTEAF
-	TRBV5-1	TRBJ2-1	ASSLAELVYEQF
-	TRBV5-1	TRBJ1-1	ASRGLTGNTEAF
once	TRBV9	TRBJ2-2	ASSDRRAGGNTGELF
-	TRBV6-5	TRBJ1-1	ASKIPENTEAF
-	TRBV7-8	TRBJ1-2	ASSLDRGNGYT
-	TRBV30	TRBJ1-5	AWSGGFGSQPQH
-	TRBV5-6	TRBJ1-2	ASSLGGHPRGTGYT
once	TRBV19	TRBJ2-7	ASSMFKDTSYEQY
-	TRBV3-1/TRBV3-2	TRBJ2-5	ASSPGETQY
-	TRBV19	TRBJ2-2	ASSMAATASGELF